This TCR beta chain was profiled in a study of graft-versus-host responses after intestinal transplantation. Background on the study: After anti-thymocyte globulin induction, recipients took tacrolimus and steroids for three to four years.

TCRdb keeps only in-frame clones here, not all; method: immunoSEQ multiplex PCR. The data hold 90,000 to 120,000 clones, with more than 75% observed a single time. This clone ranks as medium-sized (0.01 to 0.1%). Its cognate antigen is unknown. Study conclusions and caveats: Early post-transplant falls in HvG clones accompanied the peak levels of circulating GvH clones. In patients with graft-donor T cell macrochimerism, allograft graft-versus-host to host-versus-graft clonal ratios were high. Some GvH clones were seen earlier in gut or blood, suggesting intestinal origin.

The CDR3 spans 15 residues. Per the germline V gene, CDR1 is SGHRS and CDR2 is YFSETQ. Trimming took 0 bases from V and 7 from J, leaving 13 bases between them. This receptor was obtained from a human donor who received an intestinal transplant. Source: unstimulated CD4+ T cells sorted from spleen or lymph node cells, taken before intestinal transplant. The chain joins TRBV5-1 to TRBJ1-4; no firm D call. DNA for the CDR3: TGCGCCAGCAGCTTGGAGCCGGTAGGAGGTGAAAAACTGTTTTTT. Translation gives CASSLEPVGGEKLFF.